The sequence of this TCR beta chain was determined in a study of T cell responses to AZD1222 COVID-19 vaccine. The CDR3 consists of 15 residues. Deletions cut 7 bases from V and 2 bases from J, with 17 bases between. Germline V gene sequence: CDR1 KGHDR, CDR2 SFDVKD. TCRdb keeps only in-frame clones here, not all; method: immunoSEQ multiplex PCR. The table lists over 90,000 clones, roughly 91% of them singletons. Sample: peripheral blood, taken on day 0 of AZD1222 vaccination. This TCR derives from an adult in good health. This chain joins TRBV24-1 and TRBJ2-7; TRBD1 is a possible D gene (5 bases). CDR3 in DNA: TGTGCCACCAGCCCGGACACAAGCAGCCCCTACGAGCAGTACTTC. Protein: CATSPDTSSPYEQYF.